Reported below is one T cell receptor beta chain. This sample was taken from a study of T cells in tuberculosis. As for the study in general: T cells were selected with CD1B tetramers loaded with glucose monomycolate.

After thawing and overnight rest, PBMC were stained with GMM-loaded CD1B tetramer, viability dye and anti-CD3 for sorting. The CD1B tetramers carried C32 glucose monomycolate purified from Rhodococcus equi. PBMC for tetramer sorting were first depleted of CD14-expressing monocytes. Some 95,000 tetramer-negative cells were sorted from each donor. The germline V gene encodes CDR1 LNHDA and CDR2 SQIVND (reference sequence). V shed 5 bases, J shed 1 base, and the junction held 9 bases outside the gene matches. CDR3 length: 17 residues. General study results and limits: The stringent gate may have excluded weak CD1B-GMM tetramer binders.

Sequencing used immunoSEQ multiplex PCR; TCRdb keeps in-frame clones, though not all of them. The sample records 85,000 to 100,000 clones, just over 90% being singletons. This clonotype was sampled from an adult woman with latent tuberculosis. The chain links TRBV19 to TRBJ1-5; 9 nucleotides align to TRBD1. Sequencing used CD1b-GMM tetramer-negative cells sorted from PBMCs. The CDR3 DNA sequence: TGTGCCAGTAGTCTATTAGGACAGGGGCCGAGCAATCAGCCCCAGCATTTT. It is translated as CASSLLGQGPSNQPQHF.